This T cell receptor beta chain was recovered during a study of blood T cell repertoires in COVID-19. Study as a whole: Samples of COVID-19 (acute and convalescent) were obtained from the United States, Italy and Spain. From T cells, B-cell-depleted T cells, or PBMCs came the material, which was cDNA or gDNA.

Authors' processing steps: By means of reference gene primer amplification, nucleated cell counts were estimated. Data came from immunoSEQ multiplex PCR; TCRdb stores just in-frame clones and leaves some out. The DNA gave D and trimming, while V, J and clone size come from that table. The sample has 150,000 to 200,000 clones, 80% to 90% seen once. V was pared by 0 bases and J by 5 bases, with 9 bases between. The CDR3 runs to 14 residues. The germline V gene encodes CDR1 SGDLS and CDR2 YYNGEE. Sequencing was done on a sample of peripheral blood. The TCR sequence derives from a woman aged 80 or over with COVID-19, enrolled during active disease. The chain uses TRBV9 and TRBJ2-1; no clear D gene. CDR3 DNA sequence: TGTGCCAGCAGCGTAGAGCCCCATGACAATGAGCAGTTCTTC. Translation: CASSVEPHDNEQFF.